This T cell receptor beta chain came from a study of CD8 T cells in Susac syndrome. Study-level information: When blood was collected, patients with Susac syndrome were therapy-naive, were taking corticosteroids, or were receiving intravenous immunoglobulin alone. General study findings and limits: That the number of individuals in its TCR sequencing and HLA analysis was relatively small was acknowledged by the study. None of the CD4+ T cell repertoires in Susac syndrome showed clonal expansion.

With random hexamers, reverse transcription was performed on about 0.5 to 1 ug of RNA. Across 54 Vbeta and 13 Jbeta, immunoSEQ multiplex PCR amplified TCR beta CDR3. In TCRdb, the immunoSEQ multiplex PCR reads were re-called with MiXCR into one record per CDR3 protein. The sample includes 150,000 to 180,000 distinct CDR3 sequences, 85% to 95% of them seen just once. Worth noting for this clonotype: Its antigen remains unknown.

Germline CDR1 is KGHDR and CDR2 is SFDVKD. This CDR3 is 15 amino acids long. The V end was cut by 4 bases, the J end by 5 bases, with 16 bases between. The rearrangement uses TRBV24-1 and TRBJ2-5; D remains ambiguous. This sequence was found in a human donor with Susac syndrome. The specimen was CD4+ T cells from PBMCs. This CDR3 reads CATSDPSDPRETQYF. In nucleotides, the CDR3 is TGTGCCACCAGTGACCCCTCCGACCCTCGGGAGACCCAGTACTTC.